This TCR beta chain was profiled in a study of blood T cells in healthy people across ages. Together with a sample-barcoded 5' primer, a J-beta primer mix was included in a second PCR lasting about 6 to 11 cycles. TCRdb reprocessed the 5' RACE reads via MiXCR and lists one record per CDR3 protein. The sample shows more than 1,400,000 distinct CDR3 sequences, roughly 40% of them seen only once. From germline, CDR1 is SEHNR and CDR2 FQNEAQ (reference sequence). V was pared by 5 bases and J by 12 bases, with 12 bases of the junction left unmatched. This CDR3 has 13 amino acids. The sample was blood. The sequence derives from a woman under 30 in good health. The chain has TRBV7-9 and TRBJ1-1; 7 positions agree with TRBD1. This CDR3 is CASSPRDSLKTFF. CDR3 in DNA: TGTGCCAGCAGCCCCCGGGACAGTTTAAAAACTTTCTTT.